The source of this T cell receptor (beta chain) is a study of blood T cell repertoires in COVID-19. On the study more broadly: The analysed material was cDNA or gDNA that came from T cells, B-cell-depleted T cells, or PBMCs.

Measured with immunoSEQ multiplex PCR; TCRdb has only the in-frame clones, and not every one. Of approximately 46,000 clones in the sample, roughly 85% were seen once. This CDR3 spans 15 amino acids. CDR1 is MNHEY and CDR2 is SVGAGI in the germline V gene. V dropped 0 bases and J dropped 4; count of bases not matched to a gene: 3. V and J are TRBV6-5 and TRBJ1-2; TRBD1 matches 9 bases. The specimen was peripheral blood. The sequence derives from a man aged 55 to 70 with acute or convalescent COVID-19. CDR3 region: CASSYSGTGSYGYTF. The CDR3 nucleotides read TGTGCCAGCAGTTACTCCGGGACAGGGAGCTATGGCTACACCTTC.